The next 9 T cell receptor beta chains were all read from a single sample in a study of CD8 T cells in Susac syndrome. After extraction with the RNeasy kit, about 0.45 to 1 ug of the RNA was reverse transcribed using random hexamers. Each CDR3 protein gets one entry after TCRdb re-called the immunoSEQ multiplex PCR reads with MiXCR. The repertoire holds about 240,000 distinct CDR3 sequences, with about 96% as singletons. The sample was CD4+ T cells from PBMCs. These receptors came from a human donor with Susac syndrome.

This clonotype occurred once. This rearrangement joins TRBV2 to TRBJ2-7; D unclear. The CDR3 has 13 residues. V gave up 5 bases and J gave up 3 bases, with 11 bases separating them. Germline lookup yields CDR1 SNHLY and CDR2 FYNNEI. The DNA for the CDR3 is TGTGCCAGCAGTAGAGTAACGAGCTACGAGCAGTACTTC. It translates to CASSRVTSYEQYF.

CDR3 residues: CASSSRLARSTDTQYF. CDR3 nucleotide sequence: TGTGCCAGCAGCTCGAGACTAGCTAGAAGCACAGATACGCAGTATTTT. The V and J genes are TRBV7-8 and TRBJ2-3; 7 nucleotides match TRBD2. The germline CDR1 and CDR2 sequences are SGHVS and FQNEAQ. This CDR3 region has 16 residues. Trimming at V came to 4 bases and at J to 0 bases, leaving 7 bases not matched to a gene.

The V gene is TRBV3-1, the J gene TRBJ1-5; D gene ambiguous. Germline V gives CDR1 LGHDT, CDR2 YNNKEL (reference sequence). Deletions cut 1 base from V and 4 bases from J, with 5 bases between. CDR3 length: 13 residues. Written as DNA, the CDR3 is TGTGCCAGCAGCCAAGCGCGGAATCAGCCCCAGCATTTT. As protein: CASSQARNQPQHF.

The V and J genes are TRBV20-1 and TRBJ2-5; 8 nucleotides line up with TRBD2. The CDR3 totals 13 residues. The germline CDR1 and CDR2 sequences are DFQATT and SNEGSKA (reference sequence). The V and J ends lost 8 bases and 2 bases, in that order; junction bases with no gene match: 7. The CDR3 loop reads CSPYIAGQETQYF. DNA for the CDR3: TGCAGTCCATATATAGCGGGACAAGAGACCCAGTACTTC.

This chain connects TRBV20-1 to TRBJ1-2, with D unresolved. The V gene's germline CDR1 is DFQATT and CDR2 SNEGSKA (reference sequence). CDR3 length: 14 amino acids. The V and J ends lost 3 bases and 1 base respectively, with 12 bases between them. CDR3 bases: TGCAGTGCTAGCGACAACCGGGATAACTATGGCTACACCTTC. Translated, it gives CSASDNRDNYGYTF.

This clonotype was seen once. This chain joins TRBV29-1 and TRBJ1-1; D unclear. Germline values: CDR1 SQVTM, CDR2 ANQGSEA. The CDR3 spans 12 residues. V was trimmed by 6 bases and J by 0 bases, leaving 8 bases between them. CDR3 protein: CSVGPMNTEAFF. CDR3 sequence (DNA): TGCAGCGTCGGACCCATGAACACTGAAGCTTTCTTT.

The V gene is TRBV7-9, the J gene TRBJ1-2; D gene uncertain. In germline, CDR1 is SEHNR, CDR2 FQNEAQ (reference sequence). Trimming stripped 1 base from V and 3 bases from J, with 15 bases between. CDR3 length: 16 amino acids. CDR3: CASSLDVSSLYYGYTF. CDR3 nucleotide sequence: TGTGCCAGCAGCTTAGATGTGTCAAGTCTCTACTATGGCTACACCTTC.

V and J are TRBV11-2 and TRBJ2-2; D unresolved. CDR3 size: 13 residues. Germline-derived CDR1 and CDR2 are SGHAT and FQNNGV. V was cut by 1 base and J by 7 bases, with 7 bases left in between. The CDR3 loop is CASSLGLDGELFF. The CDR3 bases are TGTGCCAGCAGCTTAGGATTGGACGGGGAGCTGTTTTTT.

The rearrangement links TRBV29-1 to TRBJ1-5, with 11 bases fitting TRBD1. V was pared by 6 bases and J by 10 bases, with 8 bases of the junction left unmatched. The CDR3 is 13 residues long. Germline V gene sequence: CDR1 SQVTM, CDR2 ANQGSEA. The CDR3 spells CSVLDRGQNPQHF. The CDR3 nucleotides read TGCAGCGTGCTGGACAGGGGGCAGAACCCCCAGCATTTT.